This T cell receptor beta chain was obtained from a study of blood T cell repertoires in COVID-19. Whole-study context: COVID-19 samples from acute and convalescent phases originated in the United States, Italy and Spain. PBMCs, B-cell-depleted T cells, or T cells provided the cDNA or gDNA that made up the material.

Original handling: Reference gene primers were amplified, and this amplification served to estimate nucleated cell counts. Clones were read by immunoSEQ multiplex PCR, and TCRdb kept only the in-frame ones, dropping some. V and J calls and clone size are copied from that table; D and trimming were computed from the DNA. The data hold 110,000 to 150,000 clones, with about four fifths observed a single time. Germline values: CDR1 LGHNA, CDR2 YNFKEQ. Germline trimming cut 0 bases from V and 1 base from J; bases unmatched to any gene: 10. The CDR3 sequence is 19 residues long. This sequence originates from a human donor in a cohort sampled during active COVID-19. This sequence joins TRBV4-2 and TRBJ1-4, with 8 bases lining up with TRBD1. The sample comprised peripheral blood. The CDR3 coding sequence is TGTGCCAGCAGCCAAGATCAAGGAGGCAGGGGGCGAACTAATGAAAAACTGTTTTTT. This codes for CASSQDQGGRGRTNEKLFF.